What follows are 8 T cell receptor beta chains derived from one specimen sequenced in a study of Ad26.COV2.S vaccination and SARS-CoV-2 variants. Profiling relied on immunoSEQ multiplex PCR, and the TCRdb table lists in-frame clones only, not all of them. This table has some 250,000 clones, approximately 88% appearing once. Treatment here: roughly 19 received Ad26.COV2.S at low or high dose, single or two shots; five or six received placebo; per-sample allocation not given. Samples analyzed were those drawn on day 63 after the first vaccine or placebo injection. The starting material was peripheral blood, obtained in a trial of Ad26.COV2.S vaccine versus placebo. Receptors were obtained from a person aged 18-60 years who received the Ad26.COV2.S COVID-19 vaccine or a placebo.

The rearrangement links TRBV4-3 to TRBJ1-5; 10 bases fit TRBD1. Germline CDR1 LGHNA, CDR2 YSLEER. J gave up 8 bases and V 1 base, and 5 bases lay outside the gene matches. CDR3 length: 15 residues. In DNA, the CDR3 is TGCGCCAGCAGCCAAGTTTGGACAGGGGGGGAGCCCCAGCATTTT. It translates to CASSQVWTGGEPQHF.

The V and J genes are TRBV10-3 and TRBJ2-2; maybe TRBD1 (6 bases). The germline V gene has CDR1 ENHRY and CDR2 SYGVKD. V lost 3 bases and J lost 7, with 9 bases in between. The CDR3 runs to 13 residues. The DNA of the CDR3 is TGTGCCATCAGTGAAACAGGGTACGGGGAGCTGTTTTTT. This encodes CAISETGYGELFF.

This clone has only a few counts. The rearrangement links TRBV6-2 or TRBV6-3 to TRBJ2-7, with D perhaps given as TRBD1 or TRBD2 (5 bases each). The germline V and J ends were trimmed by 2 bases and 6 bases, with 11 bases remaining between them. The length of the CDR3 is 13 residues. CDR1 is MNHEY, CDR2 SVGEGT, per germline. The CDR3 DNA reads as TGTGCCAGCAGTTACGCCCAGGGACGCGAGCAGTACTTC. It translates to CASSYAQGREQYF.

The rearrangement joins TRBV14 to TRBJ2-7, with unresolved D. Deletions cut 0 bases from V and 3 bases from J, with 12 bases between. From germline, CDR1 is SGHDN and CDR2 FVKESK. CDR3 length: 15 amino acids. This CDR3 is CASSQERINRYEQYF. CDR3 coding DNA: TGTGCCAGCAGCCAAGAAAGGATAAACCGCTACGAGCAGTACTTC.

The rearrangement uses TRBV6-1 and TRBJ1-2; TRBD1 agrees at 10 bases. This CDR3 contains 14 residues. Unmatched junction bases numbered 2, after V lost 2 bases and J lost 5 bases. Per germline, CDR1 MNHNS and CDR2 SASEGT. This chain's CDR3 is CASSEPGQGYGYTF. The CDR3 DNA sequence: TGTGCCAGCAGTGAACCGGGACAGGGGTATGGCTACACCTTC.

The chain has TRBV14 and TRBJ2-7; D is unclear. The CDR3 is 13 amino acids. Trimming removed 4 bases at V and 6 bases at J, with 13 bases between. Germline CDR1 and CDR2: SGHDN and FVKESK. The CDR3: CASSPRVVGEQYF. For the CDR3, the DNA is TGTGCCAGCAGCCCGCGCGTGGTCGGCGAGCAGTACTTC.

The chain has TRBV6-5 and TRBJ1-6; 8 bases are a match to TRBD1. Germline V lookup: CDR1 MNHEY, CDR2 SVGAGI. This CDR3 contains 15 residues. V trimming: 2 bases; J trimming: 10 bases; junction bases outside the gene matches: 7. CDR3 coding DNA: TGTGCCAGCAGTTACGGAGTGACAGGGGAGTCACCCCTCCACTTT. Its protein is CASSYGVTGESPLHF.

CDR3 region: CASSYAPGERYGYTF. CDR3 in DNA: TGTGCCAGCAGTTACGCTCCGGGAGAGAGGTATGGCTACACCTTC. The chain carries TRBV6-2 or TRBV6-3 and TRBJ1-2; the D is unclear. The CDR3 covers 15 residues. The germline gives CDR1 MNHEY, CDR2 SVGEGT. V was pared by 2 bases and J by 5 bases, with 15 bases between.